One and the same sample provided the 20 T cell receptor beta chains below, sequenced in a study of T cell responses to AZD1222 COVID-19 vaccine. Assay used: immunoSEQ multiplex PCR; TCRdb lists only in-frame clones, some missing. The data show 99,000 or so clones, about 89% seen once. This specimen consisted of peripheral blood, obtained 28 days after the second dose of the MenACWY control vaccine. These receptor sequences come from an adult who received the MenACWY meningococcal vaccine as a control.

This clone was seen only once. The chain carries TRBV18 and TRBJ2-1; no clear D. V was pared by 3 bases and J by 8 bases, with 14 bases between. The CDR3 length is 14 residues. Germline V gene sequence: CDR1 KGHSH, CDR2 LQKENI. Here the CDR3 reads CASSPTPSVYEQFF. DNA for the CDR3: TGTGCCAGCTCACCCACCCCCAGCGTCTATGAGCAGTTCTTC. Full variable domain (remainder filled in from reference TRBV18 and TRBJ2-1): NAGVMQNPRHLVRRRGQEARLRCSPMKGHSHVYWYRQLPEEGLKFMVYLQKENIIDESGMPKERFSAEFPKEGPSILRIQQVVRGDSAAYFCASSPTPSVYEQFFGPGTRLTVL.

V is TRBV12-3 or TRBV12-4 and J is TRBJ2-1; weak D call: TRBD1 (6 bases). The germline V and J ends were trimmed by 6 bases and 7 bases, with 13 bases remaining between them. The CDR3 runs to 13 residues. The CDR3 reads CASRQLGGNEQFF. CDR3 nucleotide sequence: TGTGCCAGCAGACAGTTAGGGGGTAATGAGCAGTTCTTC.

CDR3 nucleotide sequence: TGTGCCAGCAGCTTCCCCCGGGGGGCCAGCACCGGGGAGCTGTTTTTT. As protein: CASSFPRGASTGELFF. The genes are TRBV11-2 and TRBJ2-2; D is perhaps TRBD2 (7 bases). The germline gives CDR1 SGHAT, CDR2 FQNNGV. The CDR3 extends over 16 amino acids. V was clipped by 3 bases and J by 4 bases, with 15 bases between them.

The V and J genes are TRBV27 and TRBJ1-5; 8 positions match TRBD1. V dropped 5 bases and J dropped 10; count of bases not matched to a gene: 7. Germline lookup yields CDR1 MNHEY and CDR2 SMNVEV (reference sequence). The CDR3 runs 13 residues. The CDR3 DNA follows: TGTGCCAGCAGTCTGGACAGGGCCTCCCCCCAGCATTTT. Amino acid sequence: CASSLDRASPQHF.

The chain recombines TRBV5-1 with TRBJ2-5; 12 bases match TRBD2. The V and J ends lost 4 bases and 3 bases, in that order; junction bases with no gene match: 4. The CDR3 runs 15 residues. Germline V lookup: CDR1 SGHRS, CDR2 YFSETQ. Here the CDR3 DNA reads TGCGCCAGCAGCCCCCGGACTAGCGGGGAAGAGACCCAGTACTTC. This sequence encodes CASSPRTSGEETQYF.

The genes are TRBV2 and TRBJ1-1; D is ambiguous. Trimming took 7 bases from V and 1 from J, leaving 13 bases between them. Germline loops: CDR1 SNHLY, CDR2 FYNNEI. This CDR3 contains 14 residues. For the CDR3, the DNA is TGTGCCAGCATGATGGCACCACAGAACACTGAAGCTTTCTTT. It is translated as CASMMAPQNTEAFF.

The V and J genes are TRBV9 and TRBJ2-7; D is undetermined. The CDR3 loop spans 16 amino acids. Germline V lookup: CDR1 SGDLS, CDR2 YYNGEE. Trimming took off 7 bases at V and 0 bases at J, with 20 bases between the two ends. CDR3 DNA: TGTGCCAGCCCCTTCTCGGCAGGCAACAGCTCCTACGAGCAGTACTTC. Its translation is CASPFSAGNSSYEQYF.

This clone was seen just once. The chain carries TRBV7-2 and TRBJ2-7; 10 bases match TRBD1. CDR3 length equals 15 residues. The V segment lost 5 bases and the J segment 3 bases; nucleotides outside the gene matches: 7. Per germline, CDR1 SGHTA and CDR2 FQGNSA. This CDR3 is CASSPVGQGVYEQYF. CDR3 in DNA: TGTGCCAGCAGCCCAGTCGGACAGGGGGTCTACGAGCAGTACTTC.

With respect to this clone: The junction shows a germline mismatch at one end, possibly a read error. The rearrangement uses TRBV5-8 and TRBJ2-7, with D unresolved. This CDR3 has 14 amino acids. Germline-derived CDR1 and CDR2 are SGHTS and YDEGEE. For the CDR3, the DNA is TGTGCCAGCAGCTCCCGTCATATCGTCTTTGGTGTGCACTTC. It is translated as CASSSRHIVFGVHF.

The rearrangement joins TRBV7-9 to TRBJ1-2; a weak D match, TRBD1 (5 bases). Germline CDR1 SEHNR, CDR2 FQNEAQ (reference sequence). This CDR3 is 13 amino acids long. Trimming removed 2 bases at V and 8 bases at J, with 12 bases between. This chain's CDR3 is CASSLNPREGYTF. CDR3 coding DNA: TGTGCCAGCAGCTTAAATCCCAGGGAAGGCTACACCTTC.

The CDR3 DNA reads as TGTGCCAGCAGCCCCCTTACTTATGCAGACGGAGACTACGAGCAGTACTTC. Translation gives CASSPLTYADGDYEQYF. This rearrangement joins TRBV28 to TRBJ2-7; D uncertain. This CDR3 region has 17 residues. CDR1 MDHEN and CDR2 SYDVKM come from the germline V gene. V was shortened by 6 bases and J by 3 bases, with 24 bases between the two germline ends.

CDR3 sequence reads: CASLRRLNPTDTQYF. The CDR3 DNA reads TGTGCCAGCCTTCGTCGACTCAATCCTACAGATACGCAGTATTTT. This chain connects TRBV13 to TRBJ2-3; D gene uncertain. V lost 8 bases to trimming and J lost 3 bases, with 18 bases between them. The CDR3 runs 15 residues. Germline lookup yields CDR1 PRHDT and CDR2 FYEKMQ (reference sequence).

This clone has more than one count but fewer than ten. One end of the junction fails to match germline, which may point to a read error. The rearrangement uses TRBV4-1 and TRBJ1-6; TRBD1 might be the D (5 bases). The germline CDR1 and CDR2 sequences are MGHRA and YSYEKL. The CDR3 runs 14 residues. The DNA for the CDR3 is TGCGCCAGCAACCAAAGAGTCGGGGGTTCACCCCTCCACTTT. Amino acids: CASNQRVGGSPLHF.

The V gene is TRBV28, the J gene TRBJ1-1, with 7 bases matching TRBD1. The CDR3 contains 16 residues. The germline gives CDR1 MDHEN, CDR2 SYDVKM. Trimming removed 7 bases from V and 1 base from J; junction bases left unmatched: 12. CDR3: CASNPWTGKTNTEAFF. The CDR3 region has the DNA TGTGCCAGCAACCCCTGGACAGGCAAGACGAACACTGAAGCTTTCTTT.

The genes are TRBV7-3 and TRBJ1-2, with D possibly being TRBD1 (5 bases). CDR3 length: 13 amino acids. Germline-derived CDR1 and CDR2 are SGHTA and FQGTGA. V was trimmed by 4 bases and J by 6 bases, leaving 12 bases between them. The DNA for the CDR3 is TGTGCCAGCAGCTCCAACCCCAGGGATGGCTACACCTTC. Protein sequence: CASSSNPRDGYTF.

The chain couples TRBV5-1 to TRBJ2-7, with D unclear. In germline, CDR1 is SGHRS, CDR2 YFSETQ. This CDR3 spans 15 amino acids. The germline V and J ends were trimmed by 4 bases and 3 bases, with 17 bases remaining between them. CDR3 nucleotides: TGCGCCAGCAGCCTGACCGCGGCTGTGAACTACGAGCAGTACTTC. As protein: CASSLTAAVNYEQYF.

The chain uses TRBV4-3 and TRBJ2-1; D is possibly TRBD2 (5 bases). Germline lookup yields CDR1 LGHNA and CDR2 YSLEER. The CDR3 is made up of 17 amino acids. Trimming left V 0 bases short and J 15 bases short, with 27 bases between. CDR3 sequence: CASSQDSATWRNSPLFF. As DNA, the CDR3 is TGCGCCAGCAGCCAAGATTCCGCCACTTGGAGGAACAGTCCTCTGTTCTTC.

The rearrangement links TRBV27 to TRBJ2-3; 8 bases match TRBD2. The CDR3 runs to 16 residues. The germline gives CDR1 MNHEY, CDR2 SMNVEV (reference sequence). V shed 3 bases and J 4 bases; nucleotides not matched to a gene: 9. In DNA form, the CDR3 reads TGTGCCAGCAGTTTGGGTGGGCGGGGGGCCCCAGATACGCAGTATTTT. As protein: CASSLGGRGAPDTQYF.

The V gene is TRBV19, the J gene TRBJ1-4; D gene uncertain. Trimming removed 6 bases from V and 0 bases from J, with 8 bases in between. The CDR3 is made up of 14 amino acids. Germline V gives CDR1 LNHDA, CDR2 SQIVND (reference sequence). The CDR3 spells CASRSVSTNEKLFF. Written as DNA, the CDR3 is TGTGCCAGTAGATCGGTCTCAACTAATGAAAAACTGTTTTTT.

This rearrangement joins TRBV27 to TRBJ1-2; TRBD1 matches at 9 bases. This CDR3 has 14 residues. The germline V gene has CDR1 MNHEY and CDR2 SMNVEV (reference sequence). The ends lost 6 bases at V and 5 bases at J; junction bases unmatched: 7. Here the CDR3 DNA reads TGTGCCAGCAGGCCACAGGGGGCAGGATATGGCTACACCTTC. This gives the protein CASRPQGAGYGYTF.